A selection of T cell receptor beta chains follows, all from one sample in a study of blood T cell repertoires in COVID-19. TCRdb's copy holds only in-frame clones and misses some; the assay was immunoSEQ multiplex PCR. Of more than 15,000 clones listed, 81% were seen once; the top ten hold roughly 13%. Sequencing was carried out using peripheral blood. The source of these receptors is a man between 40 and 49 years old with active or convalescent COVID-19. The CDR3 runs from the conserved cysteine through the conserved F or W. The D gene is left open where the match is weak. Part of the rows lack a size; the others show once, few, many or a class for expanded clones.

NA once 17 TRBJ2-3 TRBV9 TGTGCCAGCAGCTCTCGGGCCATCCCTAGCGGCACAGATACGCAGTATTTT CASSSRAIPSGTDTQYF
NA NA 12 TRBJ2-3 TRBV6-4 TGTGCCAGCAGAGGACAGTCAGATACGCAGTATTTT CASRGQSDTQYF
TRBD2 NA 17 TRBJ2-3 TRBV19 TGTGCCAGTAGTGCGGGACTAGTCCAGATCTACACAGATACGCAGTATTTT CASSAGLVQIYTDTQYF
TRBD1 NA 13 TRBJ1-1 TRBV6-4 TGTGCCAGCAGTAGGGACAGGAACACTGAAGCTTTCTTT CASSRDRNTEAFF
NA NA 13 TRBJ2-1 TRBV5-1 TGCGCCAGCAGCTTGCCGAGTCGCAATGAGCAGTTCTTC CASSLPSRNEQFF
NA NA 17 TRBJ1-3 TRBV9 TGTGCCAGCAGCGCCCCAGAGGGAGGGTCGTGGGGAAACACCATATATTTT CASSAPEGGSWGNTIYF
NA few 14 TRBJ1-5 TRBV2 TGTGCCAGCAGCCAGGGTAGGGGCAATCAGCCCCAGCATTTT CASSQGRGNQPQHF
NA few 11 TRBJ1-3 TRBV27 TGTGCCAGGCCAACAGGGAACACCATATATTTT CARPTGNTIYF
NA NA 15 TRBJ1-1 TRBV5-8 TGTGCCAGCAGCATTGGATGGACAGTTTCCACTGAAGCTTTCTTT CASSIGWTVSTEAFF
NA few 14 TRBJ1-2 TRBV5-1 TGCGCCAGCAGCTTGAAGGAGAATACCAACGGCTACACCTTC CASSLKENTNGYTF
TRBD1 NA 15 TRBJ1-4 TRBV18 TGTGCCAGCTCTCCCAGGACAGGGGTGAGAGAAAAACTGTTTTTT CASSPRTGVREKLFF
NA NA 14 TRBJ1-1 TRBV19 TGTGCCAGTAGTAGGGATACGTGGAGGACTGAAGCTTTCTTT CASSRDTWRTEAFF
NA NA 13 TRBJ2-6 TRBV28 TGTGCCAGCAGGAGCTCTGGGGCCAACGTCCTGACTTTC CASRSSGANVLTF
TRBD1 NA 18 TRBJ1-3 TRBV16 TGTGCCAGCAGCCCGATCCACACCGGGACAGGGGAGGGAAACACCATATATTTT CASSPIHTGTGEGNTIYF
TRBD1 NA 15 TRBJ2-5 TRBV30 TGTGCCTGGAGTGTAGGGACAGGGCAGAGAGAGACCCAGTACTTC CAWSVGTGQRETQYF
TRBD1 few 12 TRBJ2-1 TRBV14 TGTGCCAGCAGCCTACGGGGACAGAAGCAGTTCTTC CASSLRGQKQFF
NA NA 12 TRBJ1-1 TRBV18 TGTGCCAGCCTGCTGGGGGGGACTGAAGCTTTCTTT CASLLGGTEAFF
NA once 16 TRBJ1-4 TRBV6-5 TGTGCCAGCAGTTACGAAACAGCAGGGACTAATGAAAAACTGTTTTTT CASSYETAGTNEKLFF
TRBD1 NA 16 TRBJ2-7 TRBV7-6 TGTGCCAGCAGCTCCCTTAACCCGGGACAGGGCGACGAGCAGTACTTC CASSSLNPGQGDEQYF
NA few 14 TRBJ2-5 TRBV29-1 TGCAGCGTTGAAATGGGGGCCACGAAAGAGACCCAGTACTTC CSVEMGATKETQYF
NA NA 13 TRBJ2-7 TRBV13 TGTGCCAGCAGCCACCCGCCAGGGCGCGAGCAGTACTTC CASSHPPGREQYF
NA NA 16 TRBJ2-1 TRBV3-1/TRBV3-2 TGTGCCAGCAGCCATGTCCGGCGGACTTCCTACAATGAGCAGTTCTTC CASSHVRRTSYNEQFF
NA NA 16 TRBJ1-6 TRBV4-2 TGTGCCAGCAGCCAAGCTCAGGGCTCCTATAATTCACCCCTCCACTTT CASSQAQGSYNSPLHF
TRBD1 NA 15 TRBJ2-7 TRBV11-2 TGTGCCAGCAGCTTAGGGGGGACAGGGGGTTACGAGCAGTACTTC CASSLGGTGGYEQYF
NA NA 15 TRBJ2-1 TRBV7-8 TGTGCCAGCAGCTTAGGGGGGGTCTCCTACAATGAGCAGTTCTTC CASSLGGVSYNEQFF
TRBD1 NA 13 TRBJ1-1 TRBV5-5 TGTGCCAGCAGTTACACAGGGGGCACTGAAGCTTTCTTT CASSYTGGTEAFF
NA NA 15 TRBJ1-3 TRBV6-5 TGTGCCAGCAGTTACCGGGGACTCTCTGGAAACACCATATATTTT CASSYRGLSGNTIYF
NA NA 13 TRBJ1-1 TRBV19 TGTGCCAGTAGTTTGGAGGGAATCACTGAAGCTTTCTTT CASSLEGITEAFF
NA NA 17 TRBJ1-6 TRBV4-3 TGCGCCAGCAGCCATGTCTTGATCAGCTCCTATAATTCACCCCTCCACTTT CASSHVLISSYNSPLHF
TRBD1 once 13 TRBJ1-2 TRBV7-9 TGTGCCAGCAGCCAGGGGGGTTTCGGTGGCTACACCTTC CASSQGGFGGYTF
TRBD1 once 15 TRBJ2-1 TRBV24-1 TGTGCCACCAGTGAAGCACGGGACAGGGCCAATGAGCAGTTCTTC CATSEARDRANEQFF
TRBD1 NA 14 TRBJ2-2 TRBV19 TGTGCCAGTAGGGACAGGGGCCACACCGGGGAGCTGTTTTTT CASRDRGHTGELFF
NA NA 17 TRBJ1-3 TRBV4-1 TGCGCCAGCAGCTGGGACAAGGAGCCGCGGGGGGGAAACACCATATATTTT CASSWDKEPRGGNTIYF
TRBD1 NA 15 TRBJ1-1 TRBV19 TGTGCCAGTAGTAGGGGGACAGGGGAATATACTGAAGCTTTCTTT CASSRGTGEYTEAFF
NA NA 12 TRBJ1-6 TRBV15 TGTGCCACCAGCGTAGGGAGTTCACCCCTCCACTTT CATSVGSSPLHF
NA NA 14 TRBJ1-2 TRBV27 TGTGCCAGCAGTTTAGGCCCAGGGAACTATGGCTACACCTTC CASSLGPGNYGYTF
NA once 17 TRBJ1-2 TRBV7-8 TGTGCCAGCAGCTTAGCGGTGGGCAGGGTTCTACCCTACGGCTACACCTTC CASSLAVGRVLPYGYTF
TRBD1 NA 15 TRBJ1-2 TRBV5-1 TGCGCCAGCAGCTCCGGACAGGGGGAAGAGTATGGCTACACCTTC CASSSGQGEEYGYTF
TRBD1 NA 14 TRBJ2-7 TRBV6-5 TGTGCCAGCAGTTACGGGACAGGGGGCGTCGAGCAGTACTTC CASSYGTGGVEQYF
NA NA 11 TRBJ2-7 TRBV6-5 TGTGCCAGCAGGACAGGTAACGAGCAGTACTTC CASRTGNEQYF
NA NA 12 TRBJ1-5 TRBV6-1 TGTGCCAGCAGTTATCCCGATCAGCCCCAGCATTTT CASSYPDQPQHF
TRBD2 NA 15 TRBJ2-4 TRBV10-3 TGTGCCATCAGTGAAAGCGGGGAAGCCAAAAACATTCAGTACTTC CAISESGEAKNIQYF
NA few 15 TRBJ1-5 TRBV7-9 TGTGCCAGCAGCCGGACATGGGGTGCTCAACAGCCCCAGCATTTT CASSRTWGAQQPQHF
NA NA 14 TRBJ2-5 TRBV27 TGTGCCAGCAGTTTATCATCGTACCAAGAGACCCAGTACTTC CASSLSSYQETQYF
NA NA 15 TRBJ1-1 TRBV19 TGTGCCAGTAGTAAACCAGGGGTCATGAACACTGAAGCTTTCTTT CASSKPGVMNTEAFF
TRBD1 medium-sized 16 TRBJ2-7 TRBV4-1 TGCGCCAGCAGCCATACTTTGGACAGGTGGGCCTACGAGCAGTACTTC CASSHTLDRWAYEQYF
NA NA 15 TRBJ1-1 TRBV11-2 TGTGCCAGCAGACCAGGGACAAAATCGGGCACTGAAGCTTTCTTT CASRPGTKSGTEAFF
NA NA 18 TRBJ1-1 TRBV2 TGTGCCAGCAGTGACGAAGTGCGGTGGGAGGGGATGAACACTGAAGCTTTCTTT CASSDEVRWEGMNTEAFF